These 2 T cell receptor beta chains were sequenced from one sample in a study of human T cells and chemical hapten exposure. Separate cDNA molecules received unique molecular identifiers, which the library attached to them. TCRdb reprocessed the reads with MiXCR, giving one entry per CDR3 protein. The table records about 200 distinct CDR3 sequences, over 45% of them present only once. Indicated treatment: therapeutic diphenylcyclopropenone sensitization with weekly scalp DPC. The sequenced sample was whole blood, obtained before DPC sensitization or 2, 6, or about 24 weeks after (not recorded which). Every receptor here comes from an adult with alopecia areata. Some clones in this sample may be carry-over from other donors' samples. This table probably holds off-target reads from a library built for another chain.

This chain connects TRBV20-1 to TRBJ2-2; 10 bases are a match to TRBD2. This CDR3 comprises 15 residues. Looked up from germline, CDR1 is DFQATT and CDR2 is SNEGSKA (reference sequence). Losses at the gene ends were 5 bases for V and 1 base for J; bases not matched to a gene: 4. CDR3 residues: CSAASGGRNTGELFF. The DNA for the CDR3 is TGCAGTGCTGCTAGCGGGGGCAGGAACACCGGGGAGCTGTTTTTT.

Only a few counts were recorded for this clonotype. The V and J genes are TRBV10-3 and TRBJ1-3; D is unresolved. V was cut by 4 bases and J by 4 bases, with 17 bases left in between. The CDR3 is made up of 16 amino acids. Germline lookup yields CDR1 ENHRY and CDR2 SYGVKD. CDR3: CAISVVVGSSGNTIYF. The CDR3 nucleotides read TGTGCCATCAGTGTCGTTGTAGGGTCTTCAGGAAACACCATATATTTT.